The 28 T cell receptor beta chains below come from one sample, sequenced in a study of T-cell reconstitution after alpha-beta-depleted transplantation in children. Unique molecular identifiers were incorporated into the prepared TCRbeta library. One entry per CDR3 protein, called by TCRdb with MiXCR from the PCR reads. The sample yields some 500,000 distinct CDR3 sequences, roughly 18% seen once. The sequencing used PBMCs from the stem cell graft donor, collected from the stem cell graft. Every receptor here comes from a human donor who donated a stem cell graft to a child with acute lymphoblastic leukemia.

In this sample, this clonotype turned up a few times. This rearrangement joins TRBV20-1 to TRBJ2-2; the match to TRBD1 covers 7 bases. CDR1 is DFQATT and CDR2 is SNEGSKA in the germline V gene (reference sequence). This CDR3 comprises 15 residues. Trimming at V came to 4 bases and at J to 4 bases, leaving 9 bases not matched to a gene. This chain's CDR3 is CSATDTGAGTGELFF. The DNA for the CDR3 is TGCAGTGCTACTGATACAGGGGCGGGCACCGGGGAGCTGTTTTTT.

This sequence joins TRBV12-3 or TRBV12-4 and TRBJ1-1, with D maybe TRBD1 (5 bases). The length of the CDR3 is 14 residues. V was cut by 6 bases and J by 3 bases, with 14 bases left in between. In nucleotides, the CDR3 is TGTGCCAGCAGACAGGACTTGGGGCACACTGAAGCTTTCTTT. This encodes CASRQDLGHTEAFF.

This clonotype was found a few times. This chain uses TRBV20-1 with TRBJ1-1; D is ambiguous. Germline lookup yields CDR1 DFQATT and CDR2 SNEGSKA (reference sequence). V was pared by 6 bases and J by 1 base, with 18 bases between. CDR3 size: 15 residues. The CDR3 region has the DNA TGCAGTGCCGTCGCCAATGGGGTCGGGAACACTGAAGCTTTCTTT. This codes for CSAVANGVGNTEAFF.

The J gene is TRBJ2-2, the V gene TRBV11-2, with D possibly TRBD2 on 6 matching bases. V was shortened by 1 base and J by 2 bases, with 11 bases between the two germline ends. The CDR3 consists of 16 residues. Germline V CDR1 and CDR2: SGHAT, FQNNGV. CDR3 loop: CASSLGGKGNTGELFF. The CDR3 DNA sequence: TGTGCCAGCAGCTTAGGCGGGAAGGGAAACACCGGGGAGCTGTTTTTT.

The chain combines TRBV7-9 with TRBJ2-2, with a tentative D call TRBD1 (6 bases). This CDR3 comprises 13 residues. Trimming pared 7 bases from V and 2 bases from J, leaving 8 bases between. Per the germline V gene, CDR1 is SEHNR and CDR2 is FQNEAQ (reference sequence). The CDR3: CASMGANTGELFF. DNA for the CDR3: TGTGCCAGCATGGGGGCAAACACCGGGGAGCTGTTTTTT.

This clonotype has only a few counts. The rearrangement uses TRBV2 and TRBJ2-3, with D possibly matching TRBD2 (5 bases). Trimming took off 11 bases at V and 8 bases at J, with 17 bases between the two ends. Germline CDR1 SNHLY, CDR2 FYNNEI. The length of the CDR3 is 12 residues. CDR3 residues: CAGGRKEATQYF. Here the CDR3 DNA reads TGTGCCGGTGGTCGGAAGGAGGCTACGCAGTATTTT.

The V gene is TRBV3-1, the J gene TRBJ2-1; D is undetermined. CDR3 length: 15 residues. The ends were cut back, 1 base at V and 6 bases at J, with 13 bases in the middle. The germline V gene encodes CDR1 LGHDT and CDR2 YNNKEL (reference sequence). The CDR3 here is CASSQARGSSNEQFF. The CDR3, as DNA: TGTGCCAGCAGCCAAGCCCGAGGAAGTTCCAATGAGCAGTTCTTC.

The J gene is TRBJ2-7, the V gene TRBV7-6, with 7 bases identical to TRBD2. Germline V CDR1 and CDR2: SGHVS, FNYEAQ. Trimming at V came to 4 bases and at J to 5 bases, leaving 8 bases not matched to a gene. The CDR3 runs 14 residues. CDR3 sequence (DNA): TGTGCCAGCAGCTGGGGAGGCGGGAGTAACGAGCAGTACTTC. Translation gives CASSWGGGSNEQYF.

The table lists this clonotype with a few counts. The rearrangement links TRBV5-1 to TRBJ2-7; D is uncertain. Germline lookup yields CDR1 SGHRS and CDR2 YFSETQ. Trimming pared 4 bases from V and 6 bases from J, leaving 17 bases between. CDR3 length: 14 residues. CDR3 amino acids: CASSLDATLGEQYF. The CDR3, as DNA: TGCGCCAGCAGCCTGGACGCCACCCTCGGCGAGCAGTACTTC.

The chain has TRBV29-1 and TRBJ2-7, with a weak D call TRBD2 (5 bases). The CDR3 covers 12 residues. Trimming removed 7 bases from V and 2 bases from J, with 12 bases in between. Per germline, CDR1 SQVTM and CDR2 ANQGSEA. The CDR3: CSGRTDTYEQYF. CDR3 nucleotide sequence: TGCAGCGGGAGGACCGATACCTACGAGCAGTACTTC.

The chain is built from TRBV7-8 and TRBJ2-2; 9 nucleotides line up with TRBD2. Germline CDR1 and CDR2: SGHVS and FQNEAQ. This CDR3 spans 18 amino acids. Losses at the gene ends were 2 bases for V and 6 bases for J; bases not matched to a gene: 13. CDR3 sequence reads: CASSLRESAGGPPGELFF. The DNA for the CDR3 is TGTGCCAGCAGCTTAAGGGAGAGCGCGGGAGGGCCACCCGGGGAGCTGTTTTTT.

The V and J genes are TRBV6-1 and TRBJ2-7; D may match TRBD1 or TRBD2 (5 bases each). This CDR3 spans 16 amino acids. The germline gives CDR1 MNHNS, CDR2 SASEGT. Trimming pared 6 bases from V and 0 bases from J, leaving 18 bases between. CDR3 protein: CASSLKVGESSYEQYF. CDR3 in DNA: TGTGCCAGCAGCCTCAAGGTGGGGGAAAGCTCCTACGAGCAGTACTTC.

V usage is TRBV15 and J usage is TRBJ1-1; 7 bases align to TRBD1. V shed 3 bases and J 0 bases; nucleotides not matched to a gene: 4. This CDR3 is 15 amino acids long. CDR1 is LNHNV, CDR2 YYDKDF, per germline (reference sequence). The CDR3 DNA reads TGTGCCACCAGCAGTACAGGGGCCATGAACACTGAAGCTTTCTTT. This sequence encodes CATSSTGAMNTEAFF.

This clonotype has just a few counts. This chain joins TRBV27 and TRBJ2-7, with D perhaps TRBD2 (6 bases). CDR3 size: 13 residues. CDR1 is MNHEY and CDR2 is SMNVEV in the germline V gene (reference sequence). V dropped 6 bases and J dropped 3 bases, with 12 bases sitting between them. The CDR3 is CASSAFGGYEQYF. CDR3 bases: TGTGCCAGCAGCGCCTTCGGGGGCTACGAGCAGTACTTC.

Of note for this clonotype: This CDR3 fails to terminate in the conserved phenylalanine or tryptophan, so it likely reflects a read error. V usage is TRBV5-6 and J usage is TRBJ1-5; 7 nucleotides agree with TRBD1. This CDR3 comprises 14 residues. In germline, CDR1 is SGHDT, CDR2 YYEEEE. Trimming removed 1 base from V and 4 bases from J; junction bases left unmatched: 2. CDR3 in amino acids: CASSLRDSNQPQHL. In DNA, the CDR3 is TGTGCCAGCAGCTTGCGGGACAGTAATCAGCCCCAGCATTTA.

This chain links TRBV6-1 with TRBJ2-5, with TRBD1 matching 8 bases. V lost 5 bases and J lost 7; bases outside the gene matches: 6. CDR3 length: 13 residues. Germline V lookup: CDR1 MNHNS, CDR2 SASEGT. As DNA, the CDR3 is TGTGCCAGCAGTATAACAGGGGGGACGACCCAGTACTTC. Protein: CASSITGGTTQYF.

This clonotype was recorded a few times. The chain joins TRBV5-1 to TRBJ2-1; the D call may be TRBD1 or TRBD2 (5 bases each). The CDR3 sequence is 15 residues long. The germline CDR1 and CDR2 sequences are SGHRS and YFSETQ. V lost 4 bases to trimming and J lost 0 bases, with 11 bases between them. The CDR3 loop is CASSPLGVSYNEQFF. Written as DNA, the CDR3 is TGCGCCAGCAGCCCTTTGGGGGTCTCCTACAATGAGCAGTTCTTC. The full variable domain, rest sourced from reference TRBV5-1 and TRBJ2-1, is KAGVTQTPRYLIKTRGQQVTLSCSPISGHRSVSWYQQTPGQGLQFLFEYFSETQRNKGNFPGRFSGRQFSNSRSEMNVSTLELGDSALYLCASSPLGVSYNEQFFGPGTRLTVL.

The chain links TRBV5-1 to TRBJ2-3, with 9 bases lining up with TRBD1. Germline CDR1 SGHRS, CDR2 YFSETQ. This CDR3 comprises 15 residues. J was trimmed by 0 bases and V by 9 bases; bases with no gene match: 8. CDR3 loop: CATTRGTGSTDTQYF. In nucleotides, the CDR3 is TGCGCCACCACTAGGGGGACAGGGAGCACAGATACGCAGTATTTT.

In this sample, this clonotype turned up a few times. The chain recombines TRBV20-1 with TRBJ1-5; D is uncertain. V was cut by 0 bases and J by 4 bases, with 7 bases left in between. The germline V gene encodes CDR1 DFQATT and CDR2 SNEGSKA (reference sequence). This CDR3 spans 13 amino acids. The CDR3 protein is CSARDPINQPQHF. The CDR3 region has the DNA TGCAGTGCTAGAGACCCTATTAATCAGCCCCAGCATTTT.

The table lists this clonotype with a few counts. The genes are TRBV18 and TRBJ2-4, with 7 bases fitting TRBD2. The germline CDR1 and CDR2 sequences are KGHSH and LQKENI. Germline trimming cut 3 bases from V and 9 bases from J; bases unmatched to any gene: 5. This CDR3 has 13 amino acids. CDR3 sequence (DNA): TGTGCCAGCTCACCCGCTGGACTAGGCATTCAGTACTTC. It specifies CASSPAGLGIQYF.

This clonotype was detected once. The chain couples TRBV20-1 to TRBJ2-7; 9 bases map to TRBD2. The CDR3 is made up of 17 amino acids. Germline CDR1 is DFQATT and CDR2 is SNEGSKA (reference sequence). After removal of 0 bases from V and 0 bases from J, the junction contained 9 bases not matched to a gene. CDR3 DNA sequence: TGCAGTGCTAGAGATGAATCCACTAGCGGGCCCTCCTACGAGCAGTACTTC. It specifies CSARDESTSGPSYEQYF.

V gene TRBV7-3 combines with J gene TRBJ2-1; 7 nucleotides line up with TRBD2. The CDR3 runs to 18 residues. J was trimmed by 8 bases and V by 1 base; bases with no gene match: 17. CDR1 is SGHTA, CDR2 FQGTGA, per germline. CDR3 bases: TGTGCCAGCAGCTTAAATCCCCATGGCCAGCGGGGCTCCCATGAGCAGTTCTTC. This sequence encodes CASSLNPHGQRGSHEQFF.

This chain links TRBV27 with TRBJ1-6; D is uncertain. This CDR3 contains 17 residues. Germline V lookup: CDR1 MNHEY, CDR2 SMNVEV (reference sequence). Deletions cut 1 base from V and 8 bases from J, with 18 bases between. CDR3 DNA sequence: TGTGCCAGCAGTTTATATAGGGCAGCGCGAGGAGATTCACCCCTCCACTTT. It specifies CASSLYRAARGDSPLHF.

The chain uses TRBV4-1 and TRBJ1-2, with a tentative D call TRBD1 (6 bases). From germline, CDR1 is MGHRA and CDR2 YSYEKL. This CDR3 has 13 amino acids. Trimming stripped 0 bases from V and 6 bases from J, with 8 bases between. CDR3 amino acids: CASSQEAGDGYTF. The CDR3 DNA reads as TGCGCCAGCAGCCAAGAGGCAGGGGATGGCTACACCTTC.

This clonotype came up a few times. The J gene is TRBJ2-7, the V gene TRBV7-2; 8 bases match TRBD2. Germline CDR1 SGHTA, CDR2 FQGNSA. J lost 1 base, V lost 2 bases, and 7 bases had no gene match. The CDR3 has 16 residues. CDR3 coding DNA: TGTGCCAGCAGCTTAAATCCTAGCGGGCGGTCCTACGAGCAGTACTTC. The encoded protein is CASSLNPSGRSYEQYF. Using reference TRBV7-2 and TRBJ2-7 for the parts outside the CDR3, the full variable domain is GAGVSQSPSNKVTEKGKDVELRCDPISGHTALYWYRQSLGQGLEFLIYFQGNSAPDKSGLPSDRFSAERTGGSVSTLTIQRTQQEDSAVYLCASSLNPSGRSYEQYFGPGTRLTVT.

Only a few counts were recorded for this clonotype. The V and J genes are TRBV2 and TRBJ1-1; maybe TRBD1 (6 bases). The CDR3 covers 17 residues. Germline V gives CDR1 SNHLY, CDR2 FYNNEI. Trimming shortened V by 7 bases and J by 4 bases, and 25 bases separated the two germline ends. The DNA of the CDR3 is TGTGCCAGCATGACTACGTGGGGGACATACTCTATCACTGAAGCTTTCTTT. Translation: CASMTTWGTYSITEAFF.

This clonotype has only a few counts. V is TRBV5-5 and J is TRBJ2-2; 8 nucleotides agree with TRBD1. The CDR3 is 16 residues long. CDR1 SGHKS and CDR2 YYEKEE come from the germline V gene (reference sequence). V was pared by 4 bases and J by 2 bases, with 7 bases of the junction left unmatched. The CDR3 reads CASSTPGQANTGELFF. The DNA of the CDR3 is TGTGCCAGCAGCACACCGGGACAGGCCAACACCGGGGAGCTGTTTTTT.

This clonotype was seen a handful of times. DNA for the CDR3: TGCAGTGCCACAGAGAGGGGGACTAGCGCGTCTGGGGCCAACGTCCTGACTTTC. Protein: CSATERGTSASGANVLTF. The rearrangement uses TRBV20-1 and TRBJ2-6; 10 bases are a match to TRBD2. The CDR3 consists of 18 residues. Trimming took 6 bases from V and 1 from J; bases not matched to a gene: 12. Looked up from germline, CDR1 is DFQATT and CDR2 is SNEGSKA (reference sequence).